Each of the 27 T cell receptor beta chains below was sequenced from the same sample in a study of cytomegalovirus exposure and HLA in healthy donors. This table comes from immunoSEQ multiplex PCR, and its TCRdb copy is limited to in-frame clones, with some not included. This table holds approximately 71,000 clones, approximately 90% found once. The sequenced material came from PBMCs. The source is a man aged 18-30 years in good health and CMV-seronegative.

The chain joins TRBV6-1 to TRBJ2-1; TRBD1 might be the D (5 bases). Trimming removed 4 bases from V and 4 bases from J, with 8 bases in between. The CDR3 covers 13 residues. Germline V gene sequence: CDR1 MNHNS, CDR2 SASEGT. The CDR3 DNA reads TGTGCCAGCAGTGCACGACAGTACAATGAGCAGTTCTTC. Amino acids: CASSARQYNEQFF.

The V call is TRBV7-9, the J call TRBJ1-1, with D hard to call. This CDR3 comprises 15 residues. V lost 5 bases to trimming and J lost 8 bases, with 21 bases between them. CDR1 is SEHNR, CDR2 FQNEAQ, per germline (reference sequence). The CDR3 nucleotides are TGTGCCAGCAGCCTGCCAAGGAGGGCCTTCGTAGAAGCTTTCTTT. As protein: CASSLPRRAFVEAFF.

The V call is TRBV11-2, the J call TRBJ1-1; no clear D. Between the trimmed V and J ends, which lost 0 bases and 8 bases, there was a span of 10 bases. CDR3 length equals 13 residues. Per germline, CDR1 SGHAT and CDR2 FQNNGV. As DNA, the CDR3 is TGTGCCAGCAGCTTAGATGGCGGCACCGAAGCTTTCTTT. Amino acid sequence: CASSLDGGTEAFF. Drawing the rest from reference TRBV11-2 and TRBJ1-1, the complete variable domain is EAGVAQSPRYKIIEKRQSVAFWCNPISGHATLYWYQQILGQGPKLLIQFQNNGVVDDSQLPKDRFSAERLKGVDSTLKIQPAKLEDSAVYLCASSLDGGTEAFFGQGTRLTVV.

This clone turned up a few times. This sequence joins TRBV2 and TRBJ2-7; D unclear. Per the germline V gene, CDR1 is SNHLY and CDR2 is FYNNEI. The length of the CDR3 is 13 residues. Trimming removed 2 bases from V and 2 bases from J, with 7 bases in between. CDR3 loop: CASSERSTYEQYF. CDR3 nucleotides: TGTGCCAGCAGTGAACGCAGTACCTACGAGCAGTACTTC.

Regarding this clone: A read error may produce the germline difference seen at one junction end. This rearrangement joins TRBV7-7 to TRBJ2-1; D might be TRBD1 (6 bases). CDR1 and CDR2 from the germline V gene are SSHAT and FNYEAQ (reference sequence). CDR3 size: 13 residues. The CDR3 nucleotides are TGTGCTAGCAGCAGACGGACAGAAGGTGAGCAGTTCTTC. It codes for CASSRRTEGEQFF.

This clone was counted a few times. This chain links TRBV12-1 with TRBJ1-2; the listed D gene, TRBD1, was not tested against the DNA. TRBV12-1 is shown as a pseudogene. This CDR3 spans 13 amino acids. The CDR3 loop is CASSFNRTYGYTF. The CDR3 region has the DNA TGTGCCAGCAGCTTTAACAGGACCTATGGCTACACCTTC.

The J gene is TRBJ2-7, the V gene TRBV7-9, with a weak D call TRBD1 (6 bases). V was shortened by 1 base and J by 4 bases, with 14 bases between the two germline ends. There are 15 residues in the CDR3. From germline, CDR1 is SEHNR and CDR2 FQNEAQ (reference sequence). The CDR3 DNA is TGTGCCAGCAGCTTAGACAGGGCCAATTTTTACGAGCAGTACTTC. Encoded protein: CASSLDRANFYEQYF.

In DNA, the CDR3 is TGTGCCAGCAGTGGCTTACCTAGGAGCGAAAAACTGTTTTTT. Its protein product is CASSGLPRSEKLFF. This sequence joins TRBV2 and TRBJ1-4; D remains ambiguous. Per germline, CDR1 SNHLY and CDR2 FYNNEI. The CDR3 has 14 amino acids. V lost 4 bases, J lost 8 bases, and 14 bases lay in between.

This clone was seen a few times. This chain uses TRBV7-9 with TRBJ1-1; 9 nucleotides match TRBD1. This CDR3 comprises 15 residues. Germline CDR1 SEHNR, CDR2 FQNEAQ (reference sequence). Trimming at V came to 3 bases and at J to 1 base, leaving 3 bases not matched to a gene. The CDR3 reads CASSLTGQGNTEAFF. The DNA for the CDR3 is TGTGCCAGCAGCTTGACGGGACAGGGGAACACTGAAGCTTTCTTT.

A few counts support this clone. The CDR3 region is CASSPQRDSTDTQYF. CDR3 DNA: TGTGCCAGCTCCCCTCAGCGGGACTCCACAGATACGCAGTATTTT. This chain uses TRBV18 with TRBJ2-3; 7 bases are shared with TRBD2. V trimming: 6 bases; J trimming: 2 bases; junction bases outside the gene matches: 8. There are 15 residues in the CDR3. From germline, CDR1 is KGHSH and CDR2 LQKENI.

Here the CDR3 reads CASSPRGSQTQYF. The CDR3 DNA reads TGTGCCAGCAGTCCTAGGGGGTCACAGACCCAGTACTTC. The V gene is TRBV7-2, the J gene TRBJ2-5; tentative D call: TRBD1 (6 bases). The V end lost 6 bases, the J end lost 6 bases, and 14 bases lay between the germline ends. Germline V CDR1 and CDR2: SGHTA, FQGNSA. There are 13 residues in the CDR3.

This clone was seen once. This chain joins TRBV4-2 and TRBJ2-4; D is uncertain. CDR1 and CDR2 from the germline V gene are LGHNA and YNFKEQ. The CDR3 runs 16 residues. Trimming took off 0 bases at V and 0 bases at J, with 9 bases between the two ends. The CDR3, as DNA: TGTGCCAGCAGCCAAGATACAGTCCTAGCCAAAAACATTCAGTACTTC. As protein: CASSQDTVLAKNIQYF.

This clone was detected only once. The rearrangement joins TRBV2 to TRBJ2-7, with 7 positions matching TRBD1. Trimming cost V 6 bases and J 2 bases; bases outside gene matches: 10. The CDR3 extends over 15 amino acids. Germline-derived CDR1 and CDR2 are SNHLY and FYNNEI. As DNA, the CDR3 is TGTGCCAGCAGGAGGGGGCTCCAGTCCGCCTACGAGCAGTACTTC. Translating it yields CASRRGLQSAYEQYF.

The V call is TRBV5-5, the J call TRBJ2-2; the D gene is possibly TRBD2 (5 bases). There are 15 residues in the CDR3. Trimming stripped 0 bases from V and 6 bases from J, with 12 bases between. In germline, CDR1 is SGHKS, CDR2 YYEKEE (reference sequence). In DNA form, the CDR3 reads TGTGCCAGCAGCTTGGAGGGAGCGGTGGCCGGGGAGCTGTTTTTT. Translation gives CASSLEGAVAGELFF.

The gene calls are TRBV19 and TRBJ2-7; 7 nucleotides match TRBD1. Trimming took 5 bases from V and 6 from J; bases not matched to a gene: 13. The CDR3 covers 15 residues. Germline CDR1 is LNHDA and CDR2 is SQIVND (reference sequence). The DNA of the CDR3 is TGTGCCAGTAGTCCCAGACAGGGTGGGCTGGGCGAGCAGTACTTC. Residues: CASSPRQGGLGEQYF.

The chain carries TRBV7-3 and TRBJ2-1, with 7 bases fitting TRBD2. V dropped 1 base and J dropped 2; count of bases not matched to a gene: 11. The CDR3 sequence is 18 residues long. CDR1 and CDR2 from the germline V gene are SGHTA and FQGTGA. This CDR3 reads CASSLRQTGRAPYNEQFF. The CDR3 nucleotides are TGTGCCAGCAGCTTAAGACAGACGGGGAGGGCACCCTACAATGAGCAGTTCTTC.

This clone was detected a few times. In nucleotides, the CDR3 is TGTGCCAGCAGTTCAGGGAATGAGCAGTTCTTC. Residues: CASSSGNEQFF. The rearrangement links TRBV27 to TRBJ2-1; D may be TRBD1 (5 bases). Germline V gene lookup returns CDR1 MNHEY and CDR2 SMNVEV (reference sequence). CDR3 length: 11 residues. Deletions cut 4 bases from V and 7 bases from J, with 5 bases between.

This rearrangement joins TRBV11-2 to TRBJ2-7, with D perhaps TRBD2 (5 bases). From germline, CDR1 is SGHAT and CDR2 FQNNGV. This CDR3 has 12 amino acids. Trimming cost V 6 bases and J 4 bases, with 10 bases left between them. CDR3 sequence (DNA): TGTGCCAGCAGACTCGAGGGTTACGAGCAGTACTTC. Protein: CASRLEGYEQYF.

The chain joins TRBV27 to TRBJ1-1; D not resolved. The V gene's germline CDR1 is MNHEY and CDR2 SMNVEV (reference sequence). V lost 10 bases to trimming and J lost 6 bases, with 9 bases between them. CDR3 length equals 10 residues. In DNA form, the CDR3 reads TGTGCCACCCCCAGGCCTGAAGCTTTCTTT. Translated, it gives CATPRPEAFF.

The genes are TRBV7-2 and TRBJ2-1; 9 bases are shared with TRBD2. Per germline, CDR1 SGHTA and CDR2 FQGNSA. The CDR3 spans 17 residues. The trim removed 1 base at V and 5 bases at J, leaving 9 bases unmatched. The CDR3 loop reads CASSLVPSGIRHNEQFF. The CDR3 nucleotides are TGTGCCAGCAGCTTAGTTCCTAGCGGGATAAGACACAATGAGCAGTTCTTC.

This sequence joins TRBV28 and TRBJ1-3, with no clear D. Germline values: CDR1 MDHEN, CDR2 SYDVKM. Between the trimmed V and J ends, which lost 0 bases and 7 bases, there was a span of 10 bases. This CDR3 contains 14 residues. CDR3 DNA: TGTGCCAGCAGTTTATGGGCCATCCCCAACACCATATATTTT. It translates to CASSLWAIPNTIYF.

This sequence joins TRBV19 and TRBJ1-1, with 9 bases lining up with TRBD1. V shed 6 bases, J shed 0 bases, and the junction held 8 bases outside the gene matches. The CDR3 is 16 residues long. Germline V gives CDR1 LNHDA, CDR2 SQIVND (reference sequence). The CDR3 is CASRSGQGSMNTEAFF. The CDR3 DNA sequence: TGTGCCAGTAGGAGCGGACAGGGGTCTATGAACACTGAAGCTTTCTTT.

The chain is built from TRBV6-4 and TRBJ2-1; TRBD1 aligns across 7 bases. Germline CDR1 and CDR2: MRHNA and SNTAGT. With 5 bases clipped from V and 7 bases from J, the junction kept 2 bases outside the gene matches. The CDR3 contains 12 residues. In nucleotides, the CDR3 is TGTGCCAGCAGTACAGGGGAAAATGAGCAGTTCTTC. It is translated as CASSTGENEQFF.

The CDR3 region has the DNA TGTGCCAGCAGTCGTATACAGGGAACTGAAGCTTTCTTT. Its protein is CASSRIQGTEAFF. The chain employs TRBV7-9 and TRBJ1-1; D is perhaps TRBD1 (6 bases). This CDR3 comprises 13 residues. The ends were cut back, 6 bases at V and 5 bases at J, with 13 bases in the middle. The V gene's germline CDR1 is SEHNR and CDR2 FQNEAQ (reference sequence).

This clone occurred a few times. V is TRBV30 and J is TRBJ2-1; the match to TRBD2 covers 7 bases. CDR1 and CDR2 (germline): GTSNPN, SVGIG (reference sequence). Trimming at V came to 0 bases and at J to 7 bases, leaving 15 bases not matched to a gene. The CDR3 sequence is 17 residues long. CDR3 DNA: TGTGCCTGGAGTGTTTTGGGGAGGGCGGGGAGGGTAAATGAGCAGTTCTTC. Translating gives CAWSVLGRAGRVNEQFF.

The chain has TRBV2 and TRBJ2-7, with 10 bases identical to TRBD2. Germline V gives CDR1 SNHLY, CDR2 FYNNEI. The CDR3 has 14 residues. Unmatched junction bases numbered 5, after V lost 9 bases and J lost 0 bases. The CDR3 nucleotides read TGTGCCAGGCAGGGACTAGCGAACTCCTACGAGCAGTACTTC. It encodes CARQGLANSYEQYF.

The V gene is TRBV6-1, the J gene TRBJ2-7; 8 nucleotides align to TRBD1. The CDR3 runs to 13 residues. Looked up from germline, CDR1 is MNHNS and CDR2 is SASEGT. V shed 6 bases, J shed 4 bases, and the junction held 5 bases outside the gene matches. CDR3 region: CASSLRDRYEQYF. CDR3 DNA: TGTGCCAGCAGCCTCCGGGACAGGTACGAGCAGTACTTC.